A selection of T cell receptor beta chains follows, all from one sample in a study of T-cell reconstitution after alpha-beta-depleted transplantation in children. TCRdb fed the PCR reads into MiXCR, producing one record per CDR3 protein. The data show 300,000 to 350,000 distinct CDR3 sequences, more than 20% seen once. Sequenced here: PBMCs, mostly from graft donor cells, sampled 180 days after TCRalphabeta/CD19-depleted stem cell transplant. The receptors stem from a male patient aged 10 to 17 who had a stem cell transplant for acute lymphoblastic leukemia, so the T cells may come from the graft donor. Each CDR3 is given with its conserved first and last residue. The D gene is left open where the match is weak. The size of a clone is reported for some rows only, either as once, few or many, or as a class for expanded clones.

>few|TRBJ2-7|TRBD1|TRBV7-6
CASSLAGTGIHEQYF
TGTGCCAGCAGCTTAGCCGGGACAGGGATCCACGAGCAGTACTTC
>-|TRBJ2-1|TRBD2|TRBV11-2
CASSPTSGKGNEQFF
TGTGCCAGCAGCCCCACTAGCGGGAAGGGGAATGAGCAGTTCTTC
>-|TRBJ2-2|TRBD2|TRBV11-2
CASSPRPGTSTGELFF
TGTGCCAGCAGCCCCCGTCCCGGGACTAGTACCGGGGAGCTGTTTTTT
>-|TRBJ2-1|-|TRBV28
CASSLRGDNEQFF
TGTGCCAGCAGTTTACGGGGTGACAATGAGCAGTTCTTC
>few|TRBJ2-1|TRBD2|TRBV7-3
CASSSQFGLGNEQFF
TGTGCCAGCAGCTCCCAATTCGGACTAGGGAATGAGCAGTTCTTC
>many|TRBJ2-6|-|TRBV6-5
CASSWDPGLANVLTF
TGTGCCAGCAGTTGGGATCCAGGGCTGGCCAACGTCCTGACTTTC
>few|TRBJ2-7|TRBD1|TRBV6-5
CASSYSGAGGSYEQYF
TGTGCCAGCAGTTACTCGGGGGCAGGGGGTAGCTACGAGCAGTACTTC
>few|TRBJ2-1|TRBD2|TRBV29-1
CSVEDRKRDPYNEQFF
TGCAGCGTTGAAGATCGGAAGCGGGACCCCTACAATGAGCAGTTCTTC
>-|TRBJ2-7|-|TRBV9
CASSVGPRGISYEQYF
TGTGCCAGCAGCGTAGGCCCGAGGGGGATCTCCTACGAGCAGTACTTC
>-|TRBJ1-1|-|TRBV6-5
CASSYGVGGLNTEAFF
TGTGCCAGCAGTTACGGAGTCGGTGGCTTGAACACTGAAGCTTTCTTT
>few|TRBJ1-3|-|TRBV7-9
CASGKTGLSGNTIYF
TGTGCCAGCGGTAAGACAGGACTCTCTGGAAACACCATATATTTT
>-|TRBJ1-4|-|TRBV6-5
CASSSRTAINEKLFF
TGTGCCAGCAGTTCCCGGACAGCCATTAATGAAAAACTGTTTTTT
>-|TRBJ2-1|-|TRBV6-4
CASSDLAGRSYNEQFF
TGTGCCAGCAGTGATCTCGCCGGGAGATCCTACAATGAGCAGTTCTTC
>-|TRBJ2-7|-|TRBV7-3
CASSLYAGNYEQYF
TGTGCCAGCAGCTTATACGCAGGAAACTACGAGCAGTACTTC
>few|TRBJ1-5|-|TRBV7-8
CASSLAGLGGRANQPQHF
TGTGCCAGCAGCTTAGCTGGCCTGGGGGGACGGGCCAATCAGCCCCAGCATTTT
>few|TRBJ2-7|-|TRBV10-3
CAISESSYEQYF
TGTGCCATCAGTGAGTCGAGCTACGAGCAGTACTTC
>-|TRBJ1-2|TRBD1|TRBV27
CASRKTGSFNYGYTF
TGTGCCAGCAGGAAGACAGGGAGTTTCAACTATGGCTACACCTTC
>few|TRBJ2-7|TRBD1|TRBV12-3/TRBV12-4
CASSRGTGPWTTYEQYF
TGTGCCAGCAGCCGTGGGACAGGACCTTGGACTACCTACGAGCAGTACTTC
>-|TRBJ2-3|-|TRBV20-1
CSAPAGVRTDTQYF
TGCAGTGCCCCAGCTGGGGTCCGCACAGATACGCAGTATTTT
>many|TRBJ2-1|-|TRBV9
CASSVELAAYNEQFF
TGTGCCAGCAGCGTAGAACTAGCAGCCTACAATGAGCAGTTCTTC
>-|TRBJ2-7|TRBD2|TRBV20-1
CSASDTTWGGYYEQYF
TGCAGTGCTAGTGATACGACATGGGGGGGGTACTACGAGCAGTACTTC
>-|TRBJ2-1|TRBD1|TRBV5-1
CASSPQGARSYNEQFF
TGCGCCAGCAGCCCACAGGGGGCGCGGTCCTACAATGAGCAGTTCTTC
>-|TRBJ2-1|TRBD2|TRBV6-1
CASSPPAGVDEQFF
TGTGCCAGCAGCCCCCCAGCGGGAGTCGATGAGCAGTTCTTC
>-|TRBJ2-1|-|TRBV11-2
CASSPRLAQYNEQFF
TGTGCCAGCAGCCCCAGGCTAGCCCAGTACAATGAGCAGTTCTTC
>few|TRBJ2-3|TRBD1|TRBV18
CASSPPGTGISTDTQYF
TGTGCCAGCTCACCACCCGGGACAGGGATTAGCACAGATACGCAGTATTTT
>-|TRBJ1-4|TRBD1|TRBV7-9
CASSPTGDGSTGLFF
TGTGCCAGCAGCCCTACAGGGGATGGGTCTACTGGGCTGTTTTTT
>-|TRBJ2-2|-|TRBV29-1
CSVEGKNTGELFF
TGCAGCGTTGAGGGGAAGAACACCGGGGAGCTGTTTTTT
>few|TRBJ2-1|TRBD1|TRBV7-8
CASSLVGTGYDNEQFF
TGTGCCAGCAGCTTAGTCGGGACAGGGTATGACAATGAGCAGTTCTTC
>-|TRBJ1-2|-|TRBV7-6
CASSLLGVEYGYTF
TGTGCCAGCAGCCTCCTGGGGGTGGAGTATGGCTACACCTTC
>few|TRBJ1-2|TRBD1|TRBV5-1
CASSLRDRAHGYTF
TGCGCCAGCAGCTTGCGGGACAGGGCCCATGGCTACACCTTC
>-|TRBJ2-1|TRBD2|TRBV3-1
CASSSLSGFYRNEQFF
TGTGCCAGCAGCTCGCTTAGCGGGTTCTATCGCAATGAGCAGTTCTTC
>-|TRBJ2-4|TRBD2|TRBV20-1
CSATGRPLKNIQYF
TGCAGTGCTACCGGGAGGCCCCTTAAAAACATTCAGTACTTC
>-|TRBJ1-5|-|TRBV18
CASSRAGQGNQPQHF
TGTGCCAGCTCCCGAGCTGGCCAGGGCAATCAGCCCCAGCATTTT
>-|TRBJ2-4|-|TRBV6-1
CASSEVMDLAKNIQYF
TGTGCCAGCAGTGAAGTAATGGATCTAGCCAAAAACATTCAGTACTTC
>-|TRBJ2-5|-|TRBV7-6
CASSPLWTDQETQYF
TGTGCCAGCAGCCCTCTGTGGACGGACCAAGAGACCCAGTACTTC
>-|TRBJ2-7|-|TRBV6-5
CASSYSGGGSYEQYF
TGTGCCAGCAGTTACTCAGGGGGAGGCTCCTACGAGCAGTACTTC
>many|TRBJ1-2|TRBD1|TRBV29-1
CSVAGQGAGKGYTF
TGCAGCGTTGCGGGACAGGGGGCCGGGAAGGGCTACACCTTC
>-|TRBJ1-2|-|TRBV12-3/TRBV12-4
CASNQGAYGYTF
TGTGCCAGCAATCAGGGTGCCTATGGCTACACCTTC
>-|TRBJ1-4|TRBD1|TRBV28
CATTGQGGEKLFF
TGTGCCACCACGGGACAGGGCGGGGAAAAACTGTTTTTT
>-|TRBJ2-3|-|TRBV30
CAWSVDGADTQYF
TGTGCCTGGAGTGTCGATGGGGCAGATACGCAGTATTTT
>-|TRBJ1-1|-|TRBV5-1
CASSPPSGVQNTEAFF
TGCGCCAGCAGCCCGCCCTCAGGGGTACAGAACACTGAAGCTTTCTTT
>-|TRBJ2-1|-|TRBV24-1
CATSDPPGNEQFF
TGTGCCACCAGTGACCCCCCCGGGAATGAGCAGTTCTTC
>-|TRBJ1-5|TRBD1|TRBV27
CASSPTGRRQPQHF
TGTGCCAGCAGTCCGACAGGGAGGCGTCAGCCCCAGCATTTT
>-|TRBJ1-4|-|TRBV29-1
CSVVGGTRRNEKLFF
TGCAGCGTTGTGGGGGGGACCAGGAGAAATGAAAAACTGTTTTTT
>-|TRBJ2-1|-|TRBV7-6
CASSLVSGLPYNEQFF
TGTGCCAGCAGCCTAGTATCGGGTTTGCCCTACAATGAGCAGTTCTTC
>-|TRBJ2-5|-|TRBV5-4
CASSFPGTQYF
TGTGCCAGCAGCTTCCCGGGAACCCAGTACTTC
>once|TRBJ2-7|TRBD1|TRBV7-9
CASKGQGSSSYEQYF
TGTGCCAGCAAGGGACAGGGAAGTTCGAGCTACGAGCAGTACTTC
>few|TRBJ1-2|-|TRBV4-1
CASSPNPPWGRYGYGYTF
TGCGCCAGCAGCCCCAACCCGCCCTGGGGACGGTACGGCTATGGCTACACCTTC
>-|TRBJ2-7|TRBD2|TRBV20-1
CSARDRLAGAYEQYF
TGCAGTGCTAGAGATCGACTAGCGGGAGCCTACGAGCAGTACTTC
>few|TRBJ2-1|-|TRBV5-1
CASSSTESEQFF
TGCGCCAGCAGCTCGACAGAGTCTGAGCAGTTCTTC
>-|TRBJ1-5|TRBD1|TRBV6-5
CASSYFGDRDQPQHF
TGTGCCAGCAGTTACTTCGGGGACAGGGATCAGCCCCAGCATTTT
>many|TRBJ2-1|TRBD2|TRBV12-3/TRBV12-4
CASSLSGSSSYNEQFF
TGTGCCAGCAGTTTAAGCGGGAGTAGCTCCTACAATGAGCAGTTCTTC